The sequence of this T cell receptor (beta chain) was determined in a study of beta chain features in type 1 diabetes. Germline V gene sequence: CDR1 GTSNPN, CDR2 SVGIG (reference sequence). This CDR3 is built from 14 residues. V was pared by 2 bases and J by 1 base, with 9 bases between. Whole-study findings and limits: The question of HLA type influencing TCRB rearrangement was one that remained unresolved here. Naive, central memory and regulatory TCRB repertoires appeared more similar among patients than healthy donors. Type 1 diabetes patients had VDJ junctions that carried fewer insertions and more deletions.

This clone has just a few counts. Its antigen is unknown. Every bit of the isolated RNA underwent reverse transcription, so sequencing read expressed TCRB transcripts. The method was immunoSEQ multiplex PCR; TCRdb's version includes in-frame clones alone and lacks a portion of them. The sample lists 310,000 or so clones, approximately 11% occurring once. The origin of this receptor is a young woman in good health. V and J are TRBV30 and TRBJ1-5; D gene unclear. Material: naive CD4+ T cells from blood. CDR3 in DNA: TGTGCCTGGAGTATGACCGGGAGCAATCAGCCCCAGCATTTT. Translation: CAWSMTGSNQPQHF.